This section outlines one T cell receptor beta chain sequence together with its context. These data are taken from a study of T cell responses to AZD1222 COVID-19 vaccine. Some clones are missing from TCRdb's copy, which holds only in-frame ones; the method was immunoSEQ multiplex PCR. This table holds about 97,000 clones, 80% to 90% found once. Per germline, CDR1 MDHEN and CDR2 SYDVKM. The CDR3 consists of 14 residues. The ends were cut back, 3 bases at V and 0 bases at J, with 8 bases in the middle. The sample in question was peripheral blood, obtained on day 0 of AZD1222 vaccination. The source of this sequence is an adult in good health. The genes are TRBV28 and TRBJ1-2; no clear D. As DNA, the CDR3 is TGTGCCAGCAGTTTCGGGCAGCCTAACTATGGCTACACCTTC. This codes for CASSFGQPNYGYTF.